This is a list of T cell receptor beta chains from one sample in a study of identical twins. TCRdb itself ran the 5' RACE reads through MiXCR, one entry per CDR3 protein. The table has some 1,700,000 distinct CDR3 sequences, about 32% seen once. The sample was cord blood. The receptor set was obtained from a newborn girl in good health. The CDR3 runs from the conserved cysteine through the conserved F or W. D genes are given only for firm matches. Clone size is given for some rows only: seen once, a few or many times, or a class if the clone is expanded.

>NA|TRBJ2-2|TRBV20-1|NA
CSARTRTGELFF
TGCAGTGCTAGAACAAGAACCGGGGAGCTGTTTTTT
>few|TRBJ2-1|TRBV18|NA
CASSPLGMEYNEQFF
TGTGCCAGCTCACCACTAGGAATGGAGTACAATGAGCAGTTCTTC
>NA|TRBJ2-2|TRBV9|NA
CASSVEVGEGAGELFF
TGTGCCAGCAGCGTAGAGGTTGGAGAAGGGGCCGGGGAGCTGTTTTTT
>few|TRBJ2-1|TRBV20-1|TRBD2
CSAHSGRAYNEQFF
TGCAGTGCGCATAGCGGGAGGGCTTACAATGAGCAGTTCTTC
>many|TRBJ2-7|TRBV6-2/TRBV6-3|TRBD1
CASGSRTGGTYEQYF
TGTGCCAGCGGTTCCCGAACAGGGGGGACCTACGAGCAGTACTTC
>NA|TRBJ2-1|TRBV24-1|TRBD2
CATSKMGLAGGIGSYNEQFF
TGTGCCACCAGTAAAATGGGACTAGCGGGAGGGATTGGGTCCTACAATGAGCAGTTCTTC
>many|TRBJ1-2|TRBV6-5|NA
CASSYSKGGAGYGYTF
TGTGCCAGCAGTTATTCCAAAGGGGGGGCGGGCTATGGCTACACCTTC
>NA|TRBJ1-2|TRBV6-6|TRBD1
CASSADRGAYYGYTF
TGTGCCAGCAGTGCCGACAGGGGGGCTTACTATGGCTACACCTTC
>NA|TRBJ1-6|TRBV27|NA
CASSLESYGYNSPLHF
TGTGCCAGCAGTTTAGAATCTTACGGCTATAATTCACCCCTCCACTTT
>NA|TRBJ2-7|TRBV12-3/TRBV12-4|TRBD1
CASSLTGAGSNEQYF
TGTGCCAGCAGCCTAACAGGGGCTGGTAGCAATGAGCAGTACTTC
>NA|TRBJ2-5|TRBV6-6|NA
CASSYAYLGGVQETQYF
TGTGCCAGCAGTTACGCCTATCTAGGTGGGGTTCAAGAGACCCAGTACTTC
>NA|TRBJ2-7|TRBV20-1|NA
CSASSATTYEQYF
TGCAGTGCTAGTAGTGCGACAACCTACGAGCAGTACTTC
>NA|TRBJ2-5|TRBV5-1|TRBD1
CASSLGFRGRRETQYF
TGCGCCAGCAGCTTGGGATTCAGGGGGCGTCGGGAGACCCAGTACTTC
>NA|TRBJ1-6|TRBV28|NA
CASSSRVGPVGSPLHF
TGTGCCAGCAGTTCTCGGGTGGGACCGGTCGGATCACCCCTCCACTTT
>few|TRBJ1-6|TRBV20-1|NA
CSAQTGLPLHF
TGCAGTGCTCAAACAGGGTTACCCCTCCACTTT
>few|TRBJ1-2|TRBV20-1|NA
CSARDVGTLYGYTF
TGCAGTGCTAGAGATGTAGGGACACTCTATGGCTACACCTTC
>NA|TRBJ2-5|TRBV5-1|NA
CASSLASTRRETQYF
TGCGCCAGCAGCTTGGCCTCCACAAGGCGGGAGACCCAGTACTTC
>NA|TRBJ1-6|TRBV4-1|TRBD1
CASSRIQGGNSPPHF
TGCGCCAGCAGCCGAATCCAGGGGGGTAATTCACCCCCCCACTTT
>NA|TRBJ2-1|TRBV6-2/TRBV6-3|NA
CASSYSLGGRPYNEQFF
TGTGCCAGCAGTTACTCACTGGGGGGCAGACCCTACAATGAGCAGTTCTTC
>NA|TRBJ2-4|TRBV11-2|TRBD2
CASSPGLAGPSRKNIQYF
TGTGCCAGCAGCCCCGGACTAGCGGGACCCTCGCGAAAAAACATTCAGTACTTC
>few|TRBJ2-1|TRBV14|NA
CASSQEVRLAGHNEQFF
TGTGCCAGCAGCCAAGAAGTACGGCTAGCAGGGCACAATGAGCAGTTCTTC
>NA|TRBJ1-6|TRBV27|NA
CASSLMGFSSPLHF
TGTGCCAGCAGTTTGATGGGTTTCAGTTCACCCCTCCACTTT
>NA|TRBJ2-7|TRBV20-1|TRBD1
CSAVEGQGREQYF
TGCAGTGCGGTTGAGGGACAGGGAAGGGAGCAGTACTTC
>NA|TRBJ2-2|TRBV20-1|TRBD1
CSAAPGQYTGELFF
TGCAGTGCTGCCCCGGGACAGTACACCGGGGAGCTGTTTTTT
>NA|TRBJ2-5|TRBV12-3/TRBV12-4|TRBD2
CASSTSGIANEQYF
TGTGCCAGCAGTACTAGCGGAATCGCCAATGAGCAGTACTTC
>NA|TRBJ1-1|TRBV3-1|NA
CASRQGWNTEAFF
TGTGCCAGCAGACAGGGTTGGAACACTGAAGCTTTCTTT
>few|TRBJ2-5|TRBV20-1|TRBD1
CSGNRGRQETQYF
TGCAGTGGCAACAGGGGGCGACAAGAGACCCAGTACTTC
>few|TRBJ1-4|TRBV11-2|TRBD1
CASSRQGSNQGEKLFF
TGTGCCAGCAGCCGACAGGGAAGCAACCAGGGAGAAAAACTGTTTTTT
>few|TRBJ1-1|TRBV7-9|NA
CASSLGGPWNTEAFF
TGTGCCAGCAGCTTAGGCGGCCCCTGGAACACTGAAGCTTTCTTT
>NA|TRBJ2-4|TRBV6-5|TRBD2
CASSYTSGGAVSKNIQYF
TGTGCCAGCAGCTACACTAGCGGGGGGGCCGTATCCAAAAACATTCAGTACTTC
>NA|TRBJ2-3|TRBV11-2|NA
CASSTRIYTDTQYF
TGTGCCAGCAGCACACGAATTTACACAGATACGCAGTATTTT
>NA|TRBJ2-7|TRBV11-2|NA
CASSLVTRYNEQYF
TGTGCCAGCAGCTTAGTAACGCGCTACAATGAGCAGTACTTC
>NA|TRBJ1-1|TRBV27|NA
CASSLWALNTEAFF
TGTGCCAGCAGTTTATGGGCGTTGAACACTGAAGCTTTCTTT
>NA|TRBJ2-1|TRBV29-1|NA
CSVEENPGRYNEQFF
TGCAGCGTTGAAGAAAATCCGGGGCGCTACAATGAGCAGTTCTTC
>few|TRBJ2-7|TRBV20-1|NA
CSGGLVGYEQYF
TGCAGTGGGGGGTTGGTAGGCTACGAGCAGTACTTC
>NA|TRBJ2-7|TRBV10-3|TRBD2
CAIGGSGGSSSYNEQYF
TGTGCCATCGGTGGTAGCGGGGGGTCCAGCTCCTACAATGAGCAGTACTTC
>NA|TRBJ2-7|TRBV7-9|NA
CASSFRAIPSYEQYF
TGTGCCAGCAGCTTCCGAGCGATCCCCTCCTACGAGCAGTACTTC
>NA|TRBJ1-2|TRBV18|NA
CASSPPSTGFYGYTF
TGTGCCAGCTCACCACCGTCAACAGGCTTCTATGGCTACACCTTC
>few|TRBJ1-5|TRBV2|NA
CASRSGGTIGNQPQHF
TGTGCCAGCAGATCCGGTGGGACCATAGGCAATCAGCCCCAGCATTTT
>few|TRBJ1-5|TRBV12-3/TRBV12-4|NA
CASSWRGWDQPQHF
TGTGCCAGCAGTTGGAGGGGATGGGATCAGCCCCAGCATTTT
>NA|TRBJ1-3|TRBV9|NA
CASSVRDIPFSGNTIYF
TGTGCCAGCAGCGTACGAGACATCCCCTTCTCTGGAAACACCATATATTTT
>NA|TRBJ1-1|TRBV24-1|TRBD1
CAASETPGQGGPGTEAFF
TGTGCCGCCAGTGAAACCCCGGGACAGGGGGGGCCAGGCACTGAAGCTTTCTTT
>once|TRBJ2-7|TRBV9|NA
CASSVVGGTVYNEQYF
TGTGCCAGCAGCGTAGTGGGCGGAACGGTCTACAATGAGCAGTACTTC
>NA|TRBJ2-1|TRBV7-9|TRBD2
CASSLPGLVYEQFF
TGTGCCAGCAGCTTACCGGGACTAGTCTATGAGCAGTTCTTC
>few|TRBJ2-7|TRBV19|TRBD2
CASKSPSGAYEQYF
TGTGCCAGTAAGTCGCCTAGCGGGGCCTACGAGCAGTACTTC
>NA|TRBJ1-2|TRBV29-1|NA
CSVQDRANYGYTF
TGCAGCGTCCAAGACAGAGCTAACTATGGCTACACCTTC
>NA|TRBJ2-7|TRBV20-1|NA
CSASDWGVGGSSYEQYF
TGCAGTGCTTCCGATTGGGGCGTTGGGGGCAGCTCCTACGAGCAGTACTTC
>NA|TRBJ2-5|TRBV29-1|TRBD1
CSVSTGARETQYF
TGCAGCGTTAGTACAGGGGCGCGAGAGACCCAGTACTTC
>once|TRBJ2-1|TRBV5-6|NA
CVSSLVVGYEQFF
TGTGTCAGCAGCTTGGTCGTGGGGTATGAGCAGTTCTTC
>few|TRBJ2-1|TRBV2|NA
CASSENPNWSSYNEQFF
TGTGCCAGCAGTGAAAACCCTAACTGGAGCTCCTACAATGAGCAGTTCTTC
>NA|TRBJ2-4|TRBV20-1|TRBD2
CSAQRGSGGFNEQYF
TGCAGTGCCCAAAGGGGTAGCGGGGGATTTAATGAGCAGTACTTC
>NA|TRBJ2-3|TRBV11-2|TRBD2
CASSLTSPGVSDTQYF
TGTGCCAGCAGCTTGACTAGCCCGGGAGTTTCAGATACGCAGTATTTT
>NA|TRBJ2-1|TRBV4-2|TRBD2
CASSQDPGRLYNEQFF
TGTGCCAGCAGCCAAGATCCCGGGAGGCTCTACAATGAGCAGTTCTTC
>many|TRBJ2-7|TRBV12-3/TRBV12-4|NA
CASSPGRYYEQYF
TGTGCCAGCAGTCCTGGACGGTACTACGAGCAGTACTTC
>few|TRBJ1-1|TRBV4-1|TRBD1
CASSHGQGHAFF
TGCGCCAGCAGCCACGGACAGGGCCATGCTTTCTTT
>NA|TRBJ1-5|TRBV6-1|TRBD1
CASSRGQYSNQPQHF
TGTGCCAGCAGTCGGGGACAGTATAGCAATCAGCCCCAGCATTTT
>NA|TRBJ2-1|TRBV3-1|NA
CASRGIQNEQFF
TGTGCCAGCAGGGGGATTCAAAATGAGCAGTTCTTC
>NA|TRBJ2-7|TRBV20-1|NA
CSAWGVSEQYF
TGCAGTGCTTGGGGGGTTTCCGAGCAGTACTTC
>NA|TRBJ2-7|TRBV4-2|NA
CASSQGRTTDYEQYF
TGTGCCAGCAGCCAAGGTAGGACTACCGACTACGAGCAGTACTTC
>few|TRBJ2-7|TRBV20-1|TRBD2
CSAQRGDTYEQYF
TGCAGTGCCCAACGGGGGGATACCTACGAGCAGTACTTC